These T cell receptor beta chains were read from a single sample in a study of OX40 agonist ivuxolimab in advanced cancers. Assay used: immunoSEQ multiplex PCR; TCRdb lists only in-frame clones, some missing. The sample holds tens of thousands of clones, around nine tenths seen once. Sequences were derived from CD4+ or CD8+ T cells sorted from blood, sampled in a trial of the OX40 agonist ivuxolimab. These TCRs come from an adult with an advanced solid tumor such as melanoma, head and neck, liver or kidney cancer. The CDR3 runs from the conserved cysteine through the conserved F or W. Fields, in order: V gene, CDR3 protein.

v_call: TRBV6-5
cdr3_aa: CASRPQILDTQYF

v_call: TRBV11-3
cdr3_aa: CASSLTRETEAFF

v_call: TRBV11-2
cdr3_aa: CASSLDRASGRPRTDTQYF

v_call: TRBV9
cdr3_aa: CASSARPTLAGGEQYF

v_call: TRBV28
cdr3_aa: CASSLARQGVFF

v_call: TRBV5-1
cdr3_aa: CASSKKATDIYNEQFF

v_call: TRBV29-1
cdr3_aa: CSVGLGGEGPQHF

v_call: TRBV30
cdr3_aa: CAWSSRGETQYF

v_call: TRBV5-4
cdr3_aa: CASSPWDGYEQYF

v_call: TRBV28
cdr3_aa: CASSFGQARYGYTF

v_call: TRBV2
cdr3_aa: CASSDGQGASGYTF

v_call: TRBV14
cdr3_aa: CASSKAGGSNEQFF

v_call: TRBV7-9
cdr3_aa: CASIPDSSYTEAFF

v_call: TRBV5-6
cdr3_aa: CASSPRLGNEKLFF

v_call: TRBV6-5
cdr3_aa: CASSATHRGNEQYF

v_call: TRBV28
cdr3_aa: CASSPTLSYEQYF

v_call: TRBV7-7
cdr3_aa: CASSPGTREQFF

v_call: TRBV10-3
cdr3_aa: CAISDLGQGIYNEQFF

v_call: TRBV6-6
cdr3_aa: CASSFRGSRGGDTQYF

v_call: TRBV6-1
cdr3_aa: CASRMGGQSYGYTF

v_call: TRBV7-3
cdr3_aa: CASSLDGLTAETQYF

v_call: TRBV28
cdr3_aa: CASSLLAGGLETQYF

v_call: TRBV10-3
cdr3_aa: CAISGTRQETQYF

v_call: TRBV19
cdr3_aa: CASSIPGEQFF

v_call: TRBV7-9
cdr3_aa: CASSLGWTVDNEQFF

v_call: TRBV7-2
cdr3_aa: CASSLARGAEAFF

v_call: TRBV5-6
cdr3_aa: CASSLEGSETQYF

v_call: TRBV5-1
cdr3_aa: CASSLAKRRGSDTQYF

v_call: TRBV29-1
cdr3_aa: CSAGTDEKLFF

v_call: TRBV6-1
cdr3_aa: CASSHTRTEQYF

v_call: TRBV7-9
cdr3_aa: CASIRGTGTYEQYF

v_call: TRBV25-1
cdr3_aa: CASSEPDSSDTIYF

v_call: TRBV19
cdr3_aa: CASSMEQGRYGYTF

v_call: TRBV11-3
cdr3_aa: CASSLDRLNEQFF